Below, one T cell receptor (beta chain) is given with its context. There is no known antigen for this receptor. No quality values exist for individual bases; no much larger clone is one base distant. The sample originates from a study of CD8+ T cells in alopecia areata (dated by TCRdb to about 2018). Turning to the overall study: The treated patients took part in an open-label pilot trial in which moderate-to-severe alopecia areata was treated with oral tofacitinib at 5 to 10 mg twice daily. In treated patients, disease severity was measured using the SALT score, which gives the percentage of scalp surface area affected. Scalp clonality was compared across normal scalp (n=4), patchy alopecia areata scalp (n=8), and alopecia totalis/universalis scalp (n=8). Biopsies were taken from tofacitinib-treated patients at baseline and at 4 and 24 weeks of treatment, and a later scalp biopsy was taken in several of the tofacitinib-treated patients. Patients stayed on tofacitinib for 6 to 18 months and then had 6 months of follow-up off drug so that delayed response and recurrence could be assessed. TCRbeta CDR3 regions were amplified by immunoSEQ multiplex PCR using 35 Vbeta forward and 13 Jbeta reverse primers. RNA was obtained with the PAXgene miRNA kit for fixed scalp, the miRNeasy kit for PBMCs, and the RNeasy kit for mouse skin. On the human side, TCRbeta sequencing was run on scalp tissue and on sorted CD4+ and CD8+ peripheral blood T cells from healthy controls and from alopecia areata patients with either patchy or totalis/universalis disease. To study T cell clonal expansion in alopecia areata, the researchers applied high-throughput TCRbeta sequencing to both the C3H/HeJ mouse model and human patients. What the authors observed across the whole study: Shared TCR sequences between patients were less evident than in mice, which may be partly attributable to HLA diversity in the patient population. During tofacitinib treatment, many expanded lesional clones remained in scalp and blood, and this persistence may partly explain relapse after treatment is stopped. Compared with normal scalp, lesional scalp, particularly in alopecia totalis/universalis, had higher clonality and more expanded CD8+ clones, which suggests antigenic drive. With tofacitinib, both scalp clonality and the number of expanded CD8+ clones among the top 100 scalp clones went down significantly. Scalp TCR repertoire analysis is complicated because resident alphabeta T cells in normal human skin are also sequenced, whereas mouse skin is dominated by gammadelta T cells. The treated cohort was small, with a single nonresponder, so links between baseline CD8+ expansion and response need larger studies.

A distance of 12 bases separates the germline ends of V and J, which lose 3 bases and 3 bases respectively. There are 14 amino acids in the CDR3, from cysteine to phenylalanine inclusive. Here the CDR3 DNA is all that survives: 42 bases in frame from base 1. CDR1 and CDR2, per the germline V gene, are MGHRA and YSYEKL. Preparation of the library involved the immunoSEQ multiplex PCR assay. For TCR sequencing, RNA was extracted from every sample and reverse transcribed into cDNA to serve as template. SuperScript III was used for first-strand cDNA synthesis, primed with a 2:1 mix of oligo-dT and random hexamers. A synthetic immune receptor repertoire was used to measure amplification bias, and any remaining bias was corrected computationally. Per the authors' processing: Raw reads were preprocessed to remove errors, and CDR3 was defined according to IMGT conventions as the region from the conserved cysteine to phenylalanine. Clonality was computed as 1 minus the Shannon entropy, with the entropy normalized by log2 of the number of productive unique TCRs. Scalp TCRbeta sequences were cross-referenced with sorted blood CD4 and CD8 repertoires so that the CD4 or CD8 identity of scalp clones could be inferred. TCRdb's version of the immuneACCESS table is confined to in-frame rearrangements and falls short of the full clone set. An unresolved V gene accounts for under half of the shortfall where checked; the remainder is of unknown origin. V and J calls plus clone size are reproduced from that table; the DNA served to infer D and trimming. For this sample the table gives 120,000 to 150,000 clones, of which 86% were detected only once. The top ten clones comprise roughly 13% of the sample.

The sample's time point, from its label and the paper: around 29 days on oral tofacitinib. In the paper's terms, the treatment or condition label means: oral pan-JAK inhibitor, 5-10 mg twice daily. Peripheral blood and lesional scalp punch biopsies were obtained from patients with alopecia areata. PBMCs were isolated by density centrifugation and stained for CD3, CD4 and CD8, after which CD4+ and CD8+ T cells were sorted on a FACSAria. The V and J segments used are TRBV4-1 and TRBJ2-7; the D gene could be either TRBD1 or TRBD2, each agreeing at 6 bases. The sequence was obtained from a human donor with alopecia areata. Sequences were derived from CD8+ T cells sorted from blood, sampled at week 4, from a patient treated with tofacitinib. CDR3 reads: CASSHEGDFYEQYF. Read as DNA, the sequence is TGCGCCAGCAGCCATGAGGGGGACTTCTACGAGCAGTACTTC.